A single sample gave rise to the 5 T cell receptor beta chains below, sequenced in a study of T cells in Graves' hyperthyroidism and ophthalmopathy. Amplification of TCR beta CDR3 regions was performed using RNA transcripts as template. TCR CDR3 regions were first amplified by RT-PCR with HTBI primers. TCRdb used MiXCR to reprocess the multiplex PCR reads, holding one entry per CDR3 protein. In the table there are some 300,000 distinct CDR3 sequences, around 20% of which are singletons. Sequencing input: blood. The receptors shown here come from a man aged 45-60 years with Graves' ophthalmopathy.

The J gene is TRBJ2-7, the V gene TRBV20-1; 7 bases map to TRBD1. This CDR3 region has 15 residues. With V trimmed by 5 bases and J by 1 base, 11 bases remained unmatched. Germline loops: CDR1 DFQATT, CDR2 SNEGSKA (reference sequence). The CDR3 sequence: CSAPPPGTASYEQYF. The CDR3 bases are TGCAGTGCTCCGCCCCCCGGGACAGCTTCCTACGAGCAGTACTTC.

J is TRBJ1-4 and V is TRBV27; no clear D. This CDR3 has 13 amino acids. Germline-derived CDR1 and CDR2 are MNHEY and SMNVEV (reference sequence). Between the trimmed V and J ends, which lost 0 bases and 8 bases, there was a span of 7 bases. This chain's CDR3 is CASSLSGWEKLFF. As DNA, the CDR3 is TGTGCCAGCAGTTTATCAGGGTGGGAAAAACTGTTTTTT.

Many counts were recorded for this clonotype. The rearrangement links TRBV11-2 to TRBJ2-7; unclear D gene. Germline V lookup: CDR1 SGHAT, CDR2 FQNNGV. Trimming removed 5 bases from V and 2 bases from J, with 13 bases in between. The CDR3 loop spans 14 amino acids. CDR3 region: CASSEWNRAYEQYF. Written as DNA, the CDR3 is TGTGCCAGCAGCGAATGGAACAGAGCCTACGAGCAGTACTTC.

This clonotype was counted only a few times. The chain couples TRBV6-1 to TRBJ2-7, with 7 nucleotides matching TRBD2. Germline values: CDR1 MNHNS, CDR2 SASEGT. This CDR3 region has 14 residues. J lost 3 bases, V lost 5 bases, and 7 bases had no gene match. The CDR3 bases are TGTGCCAGCAGTTCAGCCGGGACTAACTACGAGCAGTACTTC. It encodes CASSSAGTNYEQYF.

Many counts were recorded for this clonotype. Written as DNA, the CDR3 is TGCAGTGCTAGAGTTGGGAGTCTTACTAATGAAAAACTGTTTTTT. Translation: CSARVGSLTNEKLFF. The rearrangement links TRBV20-1 to TRBJ1-4; D not certain. CDR3 length equals 15 residues. CDR1 is DFQATT, CDR2 SNEGSKA, per germline (reference sequence). V was pared by 1 base and J by 2 bases, with 11 bases between.